Described below is a single T cell receptor beta chain sequence and its context. The CDR3 totals 15 residues. Germline V gene data show CDR1 as SQVTM and CDR2 as ANQGSEA. The J segment lost 0 bases and the V segment lost 3 bases, leaving 4 bases of the junction unmatched. Libraries were prepared by immunoSEQ multiplex PCR; TCRdb keeps only in-frame clonotypes and omits some of them. The data hold roughly 98,000 clones, with 85% to 95% observed a single time. The source of the sample is a study of blood T cell repertoires in COVID-19. The TCR originated in a woman aged 60 to 75 with active COVID-19. The sample was peripheral blood. The rearrangement uses TRBV29-1 and TRBJ2-1, with 8 bases lining up with TRBD2. The CDR3 sequence: CSVDQSGSSYNEQFF. The CDR3, as DNA: TGCAGCGTTGACCAAAGCGGGAGCTCCTACAATGAGCAGTTCTTC.